Described below is a single T cell receptor (beta chain) sequence and its context. This entry comes from a study of blood T cell repertoires in COVID-19. Assay: immunoSEQ multiplex PCR; the TCRdb copy retains only in-frame clones and omits some. The sample contains some 200,000 clones, 80% to 85% of which appear only once. This CDR3 is built from 15 residues. The V gene's germline CDR1 is MGHRA and CDR2 YSYEKL. V lost 3 bases, J lost 3 bases, and 7 bases stayed unmatched. The clonotype comes from a woman aged 60-70 years with acute or convalescent COVID-19. Source material: peripheral blood. The genes are TRBV4-1 and TRBJ2-7; TRBD1 matches 8 bases. In nucleotides, the CDR3 is TGCGCCAGCAGCCAGTCCGGGACAGGAGGCTACGAGCAGTACTTC. It is translated as CASSQSGTGGYEQYF.